This T cell receptor beta chain was sequenced for a study of cytomegalovirus exposure and HLA in healthy donors. For the study at large: Earlier, roughly 180 million T cells were analyzed, and 95 million to 140 million unique TCR beta sequences were found among them.

V lost 5 bases and J lost 1, with 9 bases in between. The V gene's germline CDR1 is SGHRS and CDR2 YFSETQ. The CDR3 has 14 residues. Points from the study as a whole: Earlier findings revealed that most TCR beta V segments proved productive either about 87% or about 30% of the time.

Each donor's status was that of a healthy bone marrow donor. 60 Vbeta and 13 Jbeta primers were used in PCR. The data were produced by immunoSEQ multiplex PCR, yet TCRdb's version contains in-frame clones alone and is incomplete. This sample contains under 200,000 clones. Details on this clone: Its antigen is unidentified.

The chain is built from TRBV5-1 and TRBJ1-4, with D perhaps matching TRBD1 (5 bases). Sequencing was carried out using PBMCs. The receptor's source is a man aged 25-40 years in good health and CMV-seronegative. CDR3 bases: TGCGCCAGCAGGGTGGGGCAAACTAATGAAAAACTGTTTTTT. Its translation: CASRVGQTNEKLFF.